These 13 T cell receptor beta chains were all obtained from the same sample, sequenced in a study of T cells in Graves' hyperthyroidism and ophthalmopathy. TCR beta CDR3 sequences were amplified from RNA transcripts. A set of HTBI primers served as the primers for a first-round RT-PCR of the TCR CDR3. From the multiplex PCR reads, TCRdb called clonotypes with MiXCR, one entry per CDR3 protein. The sample records approximately 370,000 distinct CDR3 sequences, 15% to 20% being singletons. Sequenced: blood. Receptors originate from a woman in her 30s with Graves' hyperthyroidism that later progressed to Graves' ophthalmopathy.

CDR3 nucleotides: TGCAGTGCTTTAAGGACAACCAGGGCACTATTTTACAATGAGCAGTTCTTC. Amino acids: CSALRTTRALFYNEQFF. The rearrangement joins TRBV20-1 to TRBJ2-1; the D gene is possibly TRBD1 (5 bases). The germline CDR1 and CDR2 sequences are DFQATT and SNEGSKA (reference sequence). The length of the CDR3 is 17 residues. Trimming pared 5 bases from V and 4 bases from J, leaving 24 bases between.

The chain has TRBV3-1 and TRBJ2-1; TRBD1 matches 10 bases. From germline, CDR1 is LGHDT and CDR2 YNNKEL (reference sequence). CDR3 length: 16 amino acids. The ends lost 3 bases at V and 4 bases at J; junction bases unmatched: 6. CDR3 sequence (DNA): TGTGCCAGCAGCCATGACGGACAGGGGGAATACAATGAGCAGTTCTTC. Its protein product is CASSHDGQGEYNEQFF.

This clonotype was seen many times. This chain connects TRBV28 to TRBJ2-1; maybe TRBD2 (6 bases). CDR3 length equals 16 residues. Germline CDR1 MDHEN, CDR2 SYDVKM. With 4 bases removed from V and 8 bases from J, the gap between germline ends came to 21 bases. The CDR3 spells CASSSPGLPKGDEQFF. In DNA, the CDR3 is TGTGCCAGCAGTTCCCCGGGACTCCCGAAGGGCGATGAGCAGTTCTTC.

The chain links TRBV5-1 to TRBJ2-5; 12 positions agree with TRBD1. Trimming at V came to 4 bases and at J to 5 bases, leaving 6 bases not matched to a gene. The CDR3 is 15 amino acids. Per the germline V gene, CDR1 is SGHRS and CDR2 is YFSETQ. CDR3 loop: CASSAGTGGTETQYF. CDR3 nucleotide sequence: TGCGCCAGCAGCGCGGGGACAGGGGGCACGGAGACCCAGTACTTC.

This clonotype was recorded many times. This sequence joins TRBV28 and TRBJ1-2, with 7 bases matching TRBD1. The CDR3 sequence is 16 residues long. Per germline, CDR1 MDHEN and CDR2 SYDVKM. Trimming at V came to 8 bases and at J to 4 bases, leaving 16 bases not matched to a gene. Here the CDR3 reads CASQGGQLPRAYGYTF. The CDR3 DNA reads as TGTGCCAGCCAAGGGGGACAGTTGCCACGGGCCTATGGCTACACCTTC.

The rearrangement links TRBV9 to TRBJ2-1; 10 positions agree with TRBD2. This CDR3 region has 13 residues. Germline loops: CDR1 SGDLS, CDR2 YYNGEE. The CDR3, as DNA: TGTTCTTCTAGCGGGAGTCTCTACAATGAGCAGTTCTTC. Amino acid sequence: CSSSGSLYNEQFF.

This clonotype was recorded many times. The chain carries TRBV20-1 and TRBJ2-1; TRBD2 matches at 11 bases. The CDR3 covers 13 residues. Germline V gene sequence: CDR1 DFQATT, CDR2 SNEGSKA (reference sequence). The CDR3 nucleotides read TGCAGCGGTAGCGGGGGGGCCATGAATGAGCAGTTCTTC. It translates to CSGSGGAMNEQFF.

The chain has TRBV28 and TRBJ1-5, with unresolved D. The CDR3 contains 16 residues. The germline V gene encodes CDR1 MDHEN and CDR2 SYDVKM. Trimming removed 4 bases from V and 5 bases from J, with 18 bases in between. The CDR3, as DNA: TGTGCCAGCAGTTCCGGGAAGACCGCGCCCTATCAGCCCCAGCATTTT. It translates to CASSSGKTAPYQPQHF.

This clonotype was observed many times. The CDR3 coding sequence is TGTGCCAGCTCACCGGCGGGAGCTAACTATGGCTACACCTTC. It specifies CASSPAGANYGYTF. The chain recombines TRBV18 with TRBJ1-2; D remains ambiguous. Germline CDR1 is KGHSH and CDR2 is LQKENI. V shed 3 bases and J shed 0 bases, with 8 bases lying between them. CDR3 length: 14 residues.

This clonotype came up many times. The rearrangement uses TRBV28 and TRBJ1-1; D gene uncertain. The ends were cut back, 1 base at V and 7 bases at J, with 10 bases in the middle. CDR1 and CDR2 from the germline V gene are MDHEN and SYDVKM. The CDR3 totals 13 residues. The chain's CDR3 is CASSLYGEGEAFF. The CDR3 nucleotides are TGTGCCAGCAGTTTATACGGGGAGGGTGAAGCTTTCTTT.

This chain links TRBV27 with TRBJ2-5; 11 bases map to TRBD1. Trimming removed 5 bases from V and 6 bases from J; junction bases left unmatched: 11. Germline V gene data show CDR1 as MNHEY and CDR2 as SMNVEV (reference sequence). The CDR3 sequence is 16 residues long. The CDR3 here is CASSLTRTGGIKTQYF. The CDR3 region has the DNA TGTGCCAGCAGTCTCACAAGGACAGGGGGCATAAAGACCCAGTACTTC.

This clonotype was seen just once. V gene TRBV28 combines with J gene TRBJ1-5, with D possibly TRBD1 on 5 matching bases. The CDR3 is 15 amino acids. Per the germline V gene, CDR1 is MDHEN and CDR2 is SYDVKM. V was clipped by 5 bases and J by 3 bases, with 14 bases between them. CDR3 protein: CASSLTAPSNQPQHF. In DNA, the CDR3 is TGTGCCAGCAGTCTGACAGCCCCTTCCAATCAGCCCCAGCATTTT. Variable domain in full (rest from reference TRBV28 and TRBJ1-5): DVKVTQSSRYLVKRTGEKVFLECVQDMDHENMFWYRQDPGLGLRLIYFSYDVKMKEKGDIPEGYSVSREKKERFSLILESASTNQTSMYLCASSLTAPSNQPQHFGDGTRLSIL.

This clonotype was seen many times. This likely comes from a read error, as the CDR3 has no conserved phenylalanine or tryptophan at its end. This rearrangement joins TRBV11-3 to TRBJ1-1; TRBD1 matches 7 bases. Germline trimming cut 3 bases from V and 3 bases from J; bases unmatched to any gene: 1. From germline, CDR1 is SGHNT and CDR2 YENEEA. The CDR3 has 13 residues. The CDR3 here is CASSFDRDTEAFV. CDR3 sequence (DNA): TGTGCCAGCAGCTTCGACAGGGACACTGAAGCTTTCGTT.